The 21 T cell receptor beta chains in this list originate from one sample, sequenced in a study of T cell responses to AZD1222 COVID-19 vaccine. TCRdb's copy holds only in-frame clones and misses some; the assay was immunoSEQ multiplex PCR. The sample comprises 130,000 to 150,000 clones, around 88% of which are singletons, and about 3.2% rests with the top ten. Sequencing used peripheral blood, obtained on day 0 of MenACWY control vaccination. The receptors stem from an adult in good health.

The chain recombines TRBV5-1 with TRBJ1-2; 11 nucleotides match TRBD1. Trimming took 4 bases from V and 8 from J; bases not matched to a gene: 10. The CDR3 runs 15 residues. Germline values: CDR1 SGHRS, CDR2 YFSETQ. This chain's CDR3 is CASSTTGQGADGYTF. CDR3 nucleotides: TGCGCCAGCAGCACTACCGGACAGGGGGCTGACGGCTACACCTTC.

The rearrangement links TRBV6-5 to TRBJ1-1; TRBD1 is a possible D gene (5 bases). The V gene lost 10 bases and the J gene lost 4 bases, with 16 bases spanning the gap. The CDR3 consists of 13 residues. Per the germline V gene, CDR1 is MNHEY and CDR2 is SVGAGI. CDR3 sequence (DNA): TGTGCCACTCGTCGGGGACTGAGCACTGAAGCTTTCTTT. As protein: CATRRGLSTEAFF.

The chain joins TRBV7-2 to TRBJ1-1; 9 bases fit TRBD1. From germline, CDR1 is SGHTA and CDR2 FQGNSA. The CDR3 sequence is 16 residues long. V was clipped by 3 bases and J by 5 bases; unmatched bases: 10. The CDR3 nucleotides are TGTGCCAGCAGCTTTTACAGGGGGCGCGGGAGTACTGAAGCTTTCTTT. Protein product: CASSFYRGRGSTEAFF.

This chain joins TRBV4-2 and TRBJ1-1, with D maybe TRBD1 (5 bases). CDR3 length equals 15 residues. V lost 0 bases to trimming and J lost 4 bases, with 12 bases between them. The germline CDR1 and CDR2 sequences are LGHNA and YNFKEQ. For the CDR3, the DNA is TGTGCCAGCAGCCAAGAACAACGGGGGGGCACTGAAGCTTTCTTT. This encodes CASSQEQRGGTEAFF.

V gene TRBV30 combines with J gene TRBJ1-2, with TRBD1 matching 8 bases. The CDR3 length is 11 residues. Germline V CDR1 and CDR2: GTSNPN, SVGIG (reference sequence). V shed 8 bases, J shed 7 bases, and the junction held 6 bases outside the gene matches. The CDR3 sequence is CAGRGPLGYTF. The CDR3, as DNA: TGTGCCGGCAGGGGGCCCCTTGGCTACACCTTC. The variable domain in full, with the rest retrieved from reference TRBV30 and TRBJ1-2, is SQTIHQWPATLVQPVGSPLSLECTVEGTSNPNLYWYRQAAGRGLQLLFYSVGIGQISSEVPQNLSASRPQDRQFILSSKKLLLSDSGFYLCAGRGPLGYTFGSGTRLTVV.

The chain couples TRBV29-1 to TRBJ1-2; 8 bases agree with TRBD1. From germline, CDR1 is SQVTM and CDR2 ANQGSEA. Trimming removed 7 bases from V and 8 bases from J; junction bases left unmatched: 9. This CDR3 region has 12 residues. CDR3 sequence (DNA): TGCAGCGAGACCAGGGGGCTTGGGGGCTACACCTTC. Its protein product is CSETRGLGGYTF.

The chain employs TRBV7-6 and TRBJ2-1; weak D call: TRBD2 (6 bases). This CDR3 comprises 16 residues. V shed 5 bases and J shed 5 bases, with 19 bases lying between them. Germline lookup yields CDR1 SGHVS and CDR2 FNYEAQ. The CDR3 loop is CASSGRRDSINNEQFF. The CDR3 nucleotides read TGTGCCAGCAGCGGGCGCCGGGACTCAATTAACAATGAGCAGTTCTTC.

This rearrangement joins TRBV18 to TRBJ1-5; TRBD1 agrees at 8 bases. The germline V gene encodes CDR1 KGHSH and CDR2 LQKENI. The CDR3 consists of 15 residues. Trimming removed 0 bases from V and 2 bases from J; junction bases left unmatched: 0. CDR3 residues: CASSPPDRGNQPQHF. DNA for the CDR3: TGTGCCAGCTCACCACCGGACAGGGGCAATCAGCCCCAGCATTTT.

The chain couples TRBV9 to TRBJ2-1; D gene ambiguous. Per germline, CDR1 SGDLS and CDR2 YYNGEE. V lost 0 bases and J 8 bases, leaving 6 bases between the germline ends. This CDR3 has 12 residues. The CDR3 nucleotides are TGTGCCAGCAGCGTAGGAGGATATGAGCAGTTCTTC. Translated, it gives CASSVGGYEQFF. The full variable domain, rest sourced from reference TRBV9 and TRBJ2-1, is DSGVTQTPKHLITATGQRVTLRCSPRSGDLSVYWYQQSLDQGLQFLIQYYNGEERAKGNILERFSAQQFPDLHSELNLSSLELGDSALYFCASSVGGYEQFFGPGTRLTVL.

This chain connects TRBV5-6 to TRBJ2-3; tentative D call: TRBD2 (5 bases). Germline V gene lookup returns CDR1 SGHDT and CDR2 YYEEEE. The CDR3 contains 12 residues. V was cut by 4 bases and J by 6 bases, with 9 bases left in between. CDR3 sequence: CASSPDFDTQYF. The CDR3 bases are TGTGCCAGCAGCCCGGACTTCGATACGCAGTATTTT.

The J gene is TRBJ1-6, the V gene TRBV6-2 or TRBV6-3; no firm D call. The V and J ends lost 2 bases and 11 bases respectively, with 13 bases between them. Germline V gene lookup returns CDR1 MNHEY and CDR2 SVGEGT. The CDR3 runs to 14 residues. Here the CDR3 DNA reads TGTGCCAGCAGTTACCGCTCTGGAAATACACCCCTCCACTTT. Protein product: CASSYRSGNTPLHF.

The chain joins TRBV29-1 to TRBJ2-3; D is possibly TRBD2 (7 bases). The germline CDR1 and CDR2 sequences are SQVTM and ANQGSEA. The ends were cut back, 8 bases at V and 2 bases at J, with 23 bases in the middle. The CDR3 runs to 16 residues. The CDR3, as DNA: TGCAGCTCAAGGGGAGGGACACACCTTTCCACAGATACGCAGTATTTT. This gives the protein CSSRGGTHLSTDTQYF.

As regards this clone: The sample contains more than one DNA sequence encoding this CDR3. The rearrangement joins TRBV27 to TRBJ1-2; D is unclear. CDR3 length: 11 amino acids. Trimming removed 8 bases from V and 2 bases from J, with 6 bases in between. Germline assignment: CDR1 MNHEY and CDR2 SMNVEV (reference sequence). CDR3 sequence (DNA): TGTGCCAGCGGAGTCAACTATGGCTACACCTTC. It specifies CASGVNYGYTF.

This chain links TRBV7-3 with TRBJ2-1; tentatively, D is TRBD2 (6 bases). Germline-derived CDR1 and CDR2 are SGHTA and FQGTGA. The ends were cut back, 3 bases at V and 7 bases at J, with 10 bases in the middle. This CDR3 has 13 residues. Written as DNA, the CDR3 is TGTGCCAGCAGCTTTAGCGGTACGAATGAGCAGTTCTTC. This translates into CASSFSGTNEQFF.

The rearrangement joins TRBV9 to TRBJ2-7, with D possibly called TRBD1 or TRBD2 (5 bases each). Trimming cost V 3 bases and J 7 bases, with 11 bases left between them. In germline, CDR1 is SGDLS, CDR2 YYNGEE. This CDR3 comprises 12 residues. CDR3 sequence: CASSGVRGEQYF. The CDR3 nucleotides are TGTGCCAGCAGCGGGGTGAGGGGTGAGCAGTACTTC. The full variable domain, with the rest looked up from reference TRBV9 and TRBJ2-7, is DSGVTQTPKHLITATGQRVTLRCSPRSGDLSVYWYQQSLDQGLQFLIQYYNGEERAKGNILERFSAQQFPDLHSELNLSSLELGDSALYFCASSGVRGEQYFGPGTRLTVT.

This chain uses TRBV19 with TRBJ2-3; D is ambiguous. V was trimmed by 5 bases and J by 1 base, leaving 13 bases between them. This CDR3 region has 15 residues. CDR1 LNHDA and CDR2 SQIVND come from the germline V gene (reference sequence). As DNA, the CDR3 is TGTGCCAGTAGTCCCGGACGGGCCCGCACAGATACGCAGTATTTT. This translates into CASSPGRARTDTQYF. The complete variable domain, with remaining parts taken from reference TRBV19 and TRBJ2-3, reads DGGITQSPKYLFRKEGQNVTLSCEQNLNHDAMYWYRQDPGQGLRLIYYSQIVNDFQKGDIAEGYSVSREKKESFPLTVTSAQKNPTAFYLCASSPGRARTDTQYFGPGTRLTVL.

This chain connects TRBV5-4 to TRBJ2-7; D remains unclear. This CDR3 is 15 amino acids long. Looked up from germline, CDR1 is SGHNT and CDR2 is YYREEE (reference sequence). Between the trimmed V and J ends, which lost 2 bases and 6 bases, there was a span of 18 bases. In DNA form, the CDR3 reads TGTGCCAGCAGCTTTAGTTCCCGGGCTTTAGGCGAGCAGTACTTC. It translates to CASSFSSRALGEQYF. Full variable domain (missing parts from reference TRBV5-4 and TRBJ2-7): ETGVTQSPTHLIKTRGQQVTLRCSSQSGHNTVSWYQQALGQGPQFIFQYYREEENGRGNFPPRFSGLQFPNYSSELNVNALELDDSALYLCASSFSSRALGEQYFGPGTRLTVT.

The rearrangement uses TRBV7-8 and TRBJ2-7; 7 bases fit TRBD2. Losses at the gene ends were 5 bases for V and 2 bases for J; bases not matched to a gene: 9. CDR3 length: 15 amino acids. CDR1 and CDR2 from the germline V gene are SGHVS and FQNEAQ. The CDR3 DNA follows: TGTGCCAGCAGCCCCCCGGGGGGTAGGGCCTACGAGCAGTACTTC. Its translation: CASSPPGGRAYEQYF.

V usage is TRBV5-6 and J usage is TRBJ2-5, with unresolved D. The CDR3 sequence is 11 residues long. Germline CDR1 and CDR2: SGHDT and YYEEEE. Trimming took 6 bases from V and 3 from J, leaving 6 bases between them. CDR3 sequence (DNA): TGTGCCAGCACCTTTGAAGAGACCCAGTACTTC. It encodes CASTFEETQYF. Full variable domain (remainder filled in from reference TRBV5-6 and TRBJ2-5): DAGVTQSPTHLIKTRGQQVTLRCSPKSGHDTVSWYQQALGQGPQFIFQYYEEEERQRGNFPDRFSGHQFPNYSSELNVNALLLGDSALYLCASTFEETQYFGPGTRLLVL.

The V and J genes are TRBV5-6 and TRBJ2-3; D is possibly TRBD2 (5 bases). CDR1 and CDR2 (germline): SGHDT, YYEEEE. V gave up 4 bases and J gave up 1 base, with 16 bases separating them. CDR3 length: 16 residues. The CDR3 here is CASSARARGGTDTQYF. The DNA for the CDR3 is TGTGCCAGCAGCGCGCGGGCCCGTGGGGGCACAGATACGCAGTATTTT.

The chain uses TRBV18 and TRBJ2-7; no definite D call. Germline CDR1 reads KGHSH; CDR2 reads LQKENI. V dropped 0 bases and J dropped 2 bases, with 8 bases sitting between them. The CDR3 is 14 residues long. CDR3 region: CASSPPGMPYEQYF. The CDR3, as DNA: TGTGCCAGCTCACCACCTGGGATGCCCTACGAGCAGTACTTC.